This passage covers 11 T cell receptor beta chains from one sample sequenced in a study of response to subunit inactivated influenza vaccine. TCRdb re-called the RT-PCR reads through MiXCR, storing one row per CDR3 protein. The table has hundreds of thousands of distinct CDR3 sequences, 15% to 19% seen once. The sequencing used PBMCs from blood, collected 11 to 12 days after vaccination. Every receptor here comes from a man between 50 and 59 years old who received an inactivated influenza vaccine.

This clonotype was seen many times. The rearrangement uses TRBV6-2 or TRBV6-3 and TRBJ2-7, with D maybe TRBD1 (6 bases). The V end lost 2 bases, the J end lost 5 bases, and 10 bases lay between the germline ends. The germline V gene encodes CDR1 MNHEY and CDR2 SVGEGT. The CDR3 is 13 amino acids. The CDR3 DNA is TGTGCCAGCAGTTACAACAGGGCTGACGAGCAGTACTTC. As protein: CASSYNRADEQYF.

The chain employs TRBV7-2 and TRBJ2-7, with 12 positions matching TRBD2. Looked up from germline, CDR1 is SGHTA and CDR2 is FQGNSA. This CDR3 has 14 residues. With V trimmed by 4 bases and J by 7 bases, 5 bases remained unmatched. The CDR3 sequence is CASSSGLAGEEQYF. The CDR3 DNA sequence: TGTGCCAGCAGCTCGGGACTAGCGGGTGAAGAGCAGTACTTC.

The chain is built from TRBV11-1 and TRBJ2-3; tentatively, D is TRBD2 (5 bases). This CDR3 region has 17 residues. Trimming removed 1 base from V and 9 bases from J, with 23 bases in between. Germline CDR1 is SGHAT and CDR2 is FQDESV (reference sequence). The DNA of the CDR3 is TGTGCCAGCAGCTTAGATTTCAGGCAGCAAACGGGGTCAACGCAGTATTTT. Translated: CASSLDFRQQTGSTQYF.

The chain employs TRBV7-8 and TRBJ2-1; tentatively, D is TRBD1 (7 bases). Germline CDR1 reads SGHVS; CDR2 reads FQNEAQ. The CDR3 consists of 17 residues. V lost 5 bases, J lost 0 bases, and 17 bases lay in between. The chain's CDR3 is CASSPQGGASSYNEQFF. The CDR3 bases are TGTGCCAGCAGCCCCCAGGGGGGCGCGAGCTCCTACAATGAGCAGTTCTTC.

V gene TRBV7-9 combines with J gene TRBJ2-7; TRBD1 might be the D (6 bases). V was shortened by 3 bases and J by 0 bases, with 9 bases between the two germline ends. This CDR3 contains 14 residues. In germline, CDR1 is SEHNR, CDR2 FQNEAQ (reference sequence). In DNA, the CDR3 is TGTGCCAGCAGCTTCGTGGGACACTCCTACGAGCAGTACTTC. Amino acid sequence: CASSFVGHSYEQYF.

The genes are TRBV20-1 and TRBJ2-7; D is uncertain. The CDR3 has 14 amino acids. The V end was cut by 0 bases, the J end by 1 base, with 10 bases between. Germline CDR1 DFQATT, CDR2 SNEGSKA (reference sequence). Here the CDR3 reads CSARERAGSYEQYF. The CDR3 region has the DNA TGCAGTGCTAGAGAAAGGGCAGGATCCTACGAGCAGTACTTC.

This clonotype came up a few times. J is TRBJ2-7 and V is TRBV15; no reliable D call. The CDR3 totals 14 residues. Germline CDR1 is LNHNV and CDR2 is YYDKDF (reference sequence). V lost 0 bases, J lost 0 bases, and 6 bases lay in between. Written as DNA, the CDR3 is TGTGCCACCAGCAGAGAGGTAGCCTCCTACGAGCAGTACTTC. Translation gives CATSREVASYEQYF.

This clonotype was seen a handful of times. The V gene is TRBV20-1, the J gene TRBJ2-7; 8 bases are shared with TRBD1. The CDR3 is made up of 14 amino acids. The V segment lost 4 bases and the J segment 6 bases; nucleotides outside the gene matches: 11. Per the germline V gene, CDR1 is DFQATT and CDR2 is SNEGSKA (reference sequence). The CDR3 nucleotides read TGCAGTGCTAACCCCGGACAGGGATCGGGCGAGCAGTACTTC. Its protein product is CSANPGQGSGEQYF.

This clonotype was seen a few times. The rearrangement joins TRBV5-1 to TRBJ2-4; 7 nucleotides line up with TRBD1. Germline V gene lookup returns CDR1 SGHRS and CDR2 YFSETQ. With 4 bases clipped from V and 3 bases from J, the junction kept 1 base outside the gene matches. The CDR3 length is 13 residues. CDR3 region: CASSRDSKNIQYF. CDR3 DNA sequence: TGCGCCAGCAGCCGGGACAGCAAAAACATTCAGTACTTC.

This clonotype was seen a handful of times. The CDR3: CASSLSHRLGGNQPQHF. The DNA for the CDR3 is TGTGCCAGCAGTTTATCGCATCGACTAGGGGGCAATCAGCCCCAGCATTTT. The chain combines TRBV27 with TRBJ1-5, with D perhaps matching TRBD1 (5 bases). The V and J ends lost 0 bases and 2 bases respectively, with 14 bases between them. This CDR3 is 17 amino acids long. CDR1 and CDR2 (germline): MNHEY, SMNVEV (reference sequence).

This clonotype turned up a few times. The chain carries TRBV12-3 or TRBV12-4 and TRBJ2-7; 8 nucleotides line up with TRBD2. With V trimmed by 0 bases and J by 4 bases, 11 bases remained unmatched. The CDR3 has 17 residues. CDR3 bases: TGTGCCAGCAGTTTAGCGCGGCTAGCGGGTATATCATACGAGCAGTACTTC. It codes for CASSLARLAGISYEQYF.